Below, 2 T cell receptor beta chains from the same sample are listed, as sequenced in a study of blood T cell repertoires in COVID-19. The assay was immunoSEQ multiplex PCR, and TCRdb's table has in-frame clones only and misses some. The sample carries fewer than 250,000 clones, around 84% recorded once. The sample taken for sequencing was peripheral blood. The source of these receptors is a man aged 60 to 69 with acute or convalescent COVID-19.

The chain carries TRBV5-1 and TRBJ1-6, with 8 nucleotides matching TRBD1. With 4 bases clipped from V and 5 bases from J, the junction kept 8 bases outside the gene matches. CDR1 and CDR2 (germline): SGHRS, YFSETQ. This CDR3 is built from 16 residues. CDR3 in amino acids: CASSPGQGGDNSPLHF. CDR3 DNA: TGCGCCAGCAGCCCCGGACAGGGAGGAGATAATTCACCCCTCCACTTT.

The chain employs TRBV19 and TRBJ2-2; 12 bases line up with TRBD1. The CDR3 extends over 15 amino acids. V shed 6 bases, J shed 9 bases, and the junction held 8 bases outside the gene matches. Per germline, CDR1 LNHDA and CDR2 SQIVND (reference sequence). As DNA, the CDR3 is TGTGCCAGTAGCGGGGGACAGGGGGCCTTAAGGGAGCTGTTTTTT. It is translated as CASSGGQGALRELFF.